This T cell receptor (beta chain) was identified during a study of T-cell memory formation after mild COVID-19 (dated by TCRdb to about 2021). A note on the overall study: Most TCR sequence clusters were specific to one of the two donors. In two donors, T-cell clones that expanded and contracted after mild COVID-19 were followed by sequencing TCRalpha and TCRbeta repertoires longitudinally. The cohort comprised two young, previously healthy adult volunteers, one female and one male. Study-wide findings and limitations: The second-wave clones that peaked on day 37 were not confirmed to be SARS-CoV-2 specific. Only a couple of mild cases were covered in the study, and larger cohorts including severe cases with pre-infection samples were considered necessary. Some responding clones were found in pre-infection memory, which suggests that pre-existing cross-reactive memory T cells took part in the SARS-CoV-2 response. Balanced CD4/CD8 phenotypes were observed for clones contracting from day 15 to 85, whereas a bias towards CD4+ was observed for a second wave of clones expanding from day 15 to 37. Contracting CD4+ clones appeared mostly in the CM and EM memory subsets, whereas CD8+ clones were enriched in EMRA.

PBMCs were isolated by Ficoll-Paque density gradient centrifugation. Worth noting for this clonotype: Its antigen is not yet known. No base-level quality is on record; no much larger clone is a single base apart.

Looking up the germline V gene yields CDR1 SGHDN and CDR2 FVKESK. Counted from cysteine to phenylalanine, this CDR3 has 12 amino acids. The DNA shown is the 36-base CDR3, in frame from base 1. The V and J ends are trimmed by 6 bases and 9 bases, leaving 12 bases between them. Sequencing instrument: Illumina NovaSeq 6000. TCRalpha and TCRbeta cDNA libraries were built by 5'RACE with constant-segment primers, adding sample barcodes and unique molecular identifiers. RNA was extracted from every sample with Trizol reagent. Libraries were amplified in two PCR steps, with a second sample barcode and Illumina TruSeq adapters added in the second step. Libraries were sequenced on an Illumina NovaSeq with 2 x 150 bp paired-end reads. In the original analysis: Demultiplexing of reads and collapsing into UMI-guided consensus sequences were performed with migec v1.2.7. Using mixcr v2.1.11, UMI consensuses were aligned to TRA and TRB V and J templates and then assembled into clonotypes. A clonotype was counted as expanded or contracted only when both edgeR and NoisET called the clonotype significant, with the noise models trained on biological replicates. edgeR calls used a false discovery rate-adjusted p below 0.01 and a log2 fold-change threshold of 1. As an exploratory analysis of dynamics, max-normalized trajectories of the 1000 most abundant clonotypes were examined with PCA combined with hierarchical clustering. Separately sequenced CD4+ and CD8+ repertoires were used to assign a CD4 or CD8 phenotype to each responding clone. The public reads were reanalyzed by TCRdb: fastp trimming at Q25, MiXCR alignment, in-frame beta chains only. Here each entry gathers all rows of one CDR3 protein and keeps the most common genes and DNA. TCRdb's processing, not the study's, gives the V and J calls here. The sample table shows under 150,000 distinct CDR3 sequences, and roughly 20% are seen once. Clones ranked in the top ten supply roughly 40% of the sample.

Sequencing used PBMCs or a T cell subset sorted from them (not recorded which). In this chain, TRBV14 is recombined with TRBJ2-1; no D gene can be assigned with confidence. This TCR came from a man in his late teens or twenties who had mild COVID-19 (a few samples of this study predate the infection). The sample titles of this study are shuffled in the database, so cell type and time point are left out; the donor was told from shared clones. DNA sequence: TGTGCCAGCAGTGTTACCCCTCGTGAGCAGTTCTTC. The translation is CASSVTPREQFF.